This T cell receptor (beta chain) was retrieved from a study of cytotoxic CD8 clonotypes in ibrutinib-treated CLL. Study at large: Sequenced samples delivered averages of roughly 250,000 productive templates and around 94,000 productive rearrangements. General observations from the study: Rare overall, public clonotypes shrank or held steady under therapy. Circulating CD8+ T-cell counts were tracked by baseline clonality, which exceeded that of age-matched healthy donors.

The CDR3 sequence is 16 residues long. Germline CDR1 is SEHNR and CDR2 is FQNEAQ (reference sequence). V lost 9 bases and J lost 8, with 26 bases in between. Investigators sought sequencing depths of between 1 in 200,000 and 1 in 1 million T cells. Libraries were prepared by immunoSEQ multiplex PCR; TCRdb keeps only in-frame clonotypes and omits some of them. The sample yields approximately 190,000 clones, just under 80% seen once. A remark on this clone: Its target is unknown.

The sequencing used PBMCs, collected after 12 months of ibrutinib treatment. This TCR derives from a human donor with chronic lymphocytic leukemia. V gene TRBV7-9 combines with J gene TRBJ1-5; D not certain. The CDR3 bases are TGTGCCAGACCCCCTTGTGTTAGGGAAAACGGGGAGCCCCAGCATTTT. The encoded protein is CARPPCVRENGEPQHF.